The T cell receptor beta chain described here comes from a study of blood T cell repertoires in COVID-19. Study summary: Acute and convalescent COVID-19 samples came from the United States, Italy and Spain.

The repertoire was sequenced with immunoSEQ multiplex PCR; TCRdb's copy has only in-frame clones and lacks some. The data show approximately 72,000 clones, about 82% seen once. Sequenced sample: peripheral blood. The origin of this receptor is a man over 45 with acute or convalescent COVID-19.

CDR3 sequence (DNA): TGTGCCACCAGTGAATATAGGACAGGCAGCACAGATACGCAGTATTTT. It codes for CATSEYRTGSTDTQYF. The chain links TRBV24-1 to TRBJ2-3; 7 nucleotides match TRBD1. Germline V gene sequence: CDR1 KGHDR, CDR2 SFDVKD. The V and J ends lost 4 bases and 0 bases, in that order; junction bases with no gene match: 6. The CDR3 extends over 16 amino acids.